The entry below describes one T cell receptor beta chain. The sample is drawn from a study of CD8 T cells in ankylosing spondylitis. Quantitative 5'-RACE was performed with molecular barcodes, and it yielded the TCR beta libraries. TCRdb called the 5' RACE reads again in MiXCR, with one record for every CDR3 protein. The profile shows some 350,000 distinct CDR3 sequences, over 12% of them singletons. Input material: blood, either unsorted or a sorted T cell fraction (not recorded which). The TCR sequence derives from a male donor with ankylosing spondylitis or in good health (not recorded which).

The CDR3 protein is CAWTRTVLSSYNEQFF. The DNA for the CDR3 is TGTGCCTGGACCCGCACGGTCCTGAGCTCCTACAATGAGCAGTTCTTC. The rearrangement uses TRBV30 and TRBJ2-1; D ambiguous. Trimming stripped 4 bases from V and 0 bases from J, with 16 bases between. Germline values: CDR1 GTSNPN, CDR2 SVGIG (reference sequence). This CDR3 region has 16 residues.